The sequence of this TCR beta chain was determined in a study of brain T cells in children with intractable seizures. Germline V CDR1 and CDR2: MNHNY, SVGAGI (reference sequence). The CDR3 is made up of 16 amino acids. V lost 0 bases to trimming and J lost 7 bases; unmatched junction nucleotides: 8. Regarding time point: blood from clinic visit 5 months post-surgery; TSC patient then seizure free. Measured with immunoSEQ multiplex PCR; TCRdb has only the in-frame clones, and not every one. The sample lists under 400,000 clones, roughly 92% seen once, with 4.5% to 7% in the top ten. Sequences were derived from peripheral blood, sampled less than 6 months after surgery. The origin of this receptor is a boy younger than two with tuberous sclerosis and intractable seizures. The genes are TRBV6-6 and TRBJ2-1; 8 bases match TRBD2. The chain's CDR3 is CASSYSIQRELNEQFF. The CDR3 DNA reads TGTGCCAGCAGTTACTCGATCCAGCGGGAGTTGAATGAGCAGTTCTTC.